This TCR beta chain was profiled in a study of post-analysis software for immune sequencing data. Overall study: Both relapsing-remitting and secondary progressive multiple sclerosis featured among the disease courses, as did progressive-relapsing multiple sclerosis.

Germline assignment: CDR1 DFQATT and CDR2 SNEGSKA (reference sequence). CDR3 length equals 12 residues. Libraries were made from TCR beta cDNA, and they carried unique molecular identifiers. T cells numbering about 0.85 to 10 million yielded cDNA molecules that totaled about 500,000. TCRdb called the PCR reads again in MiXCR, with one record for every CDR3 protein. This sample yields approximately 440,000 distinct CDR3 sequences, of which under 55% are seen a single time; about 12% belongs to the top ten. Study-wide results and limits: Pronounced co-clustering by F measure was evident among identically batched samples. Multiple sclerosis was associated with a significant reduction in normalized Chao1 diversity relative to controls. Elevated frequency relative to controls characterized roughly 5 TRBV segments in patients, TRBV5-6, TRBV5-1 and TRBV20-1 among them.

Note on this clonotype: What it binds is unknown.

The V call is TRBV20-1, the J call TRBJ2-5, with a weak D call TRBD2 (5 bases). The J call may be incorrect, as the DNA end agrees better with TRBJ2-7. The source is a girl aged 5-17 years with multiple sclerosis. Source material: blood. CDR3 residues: CSARLAPNEQYF. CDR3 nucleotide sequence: TGCAGTGCTAGACTAGCTCCCAACGAGCAGTACTTC.